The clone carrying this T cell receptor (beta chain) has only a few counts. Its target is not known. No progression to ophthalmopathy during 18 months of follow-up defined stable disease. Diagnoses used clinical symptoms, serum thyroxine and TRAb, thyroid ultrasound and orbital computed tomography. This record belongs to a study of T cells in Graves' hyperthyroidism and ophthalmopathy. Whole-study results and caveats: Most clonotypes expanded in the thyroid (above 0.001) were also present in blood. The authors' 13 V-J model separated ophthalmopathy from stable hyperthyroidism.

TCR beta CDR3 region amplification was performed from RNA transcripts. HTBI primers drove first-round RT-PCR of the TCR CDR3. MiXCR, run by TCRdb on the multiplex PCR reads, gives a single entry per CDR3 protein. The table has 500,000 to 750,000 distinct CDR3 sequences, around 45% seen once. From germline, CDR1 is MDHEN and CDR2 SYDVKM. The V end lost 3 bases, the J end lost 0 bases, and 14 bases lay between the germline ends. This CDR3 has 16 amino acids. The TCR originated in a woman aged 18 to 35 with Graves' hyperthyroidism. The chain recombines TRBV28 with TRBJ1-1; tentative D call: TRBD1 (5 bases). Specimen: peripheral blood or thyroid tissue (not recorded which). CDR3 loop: CASSLAGVGMNTEAFF. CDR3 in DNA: TGTGCCAGCAGTTTGGCGGGGGTTGGGATGAACACTGAAGCTTTCTTT.